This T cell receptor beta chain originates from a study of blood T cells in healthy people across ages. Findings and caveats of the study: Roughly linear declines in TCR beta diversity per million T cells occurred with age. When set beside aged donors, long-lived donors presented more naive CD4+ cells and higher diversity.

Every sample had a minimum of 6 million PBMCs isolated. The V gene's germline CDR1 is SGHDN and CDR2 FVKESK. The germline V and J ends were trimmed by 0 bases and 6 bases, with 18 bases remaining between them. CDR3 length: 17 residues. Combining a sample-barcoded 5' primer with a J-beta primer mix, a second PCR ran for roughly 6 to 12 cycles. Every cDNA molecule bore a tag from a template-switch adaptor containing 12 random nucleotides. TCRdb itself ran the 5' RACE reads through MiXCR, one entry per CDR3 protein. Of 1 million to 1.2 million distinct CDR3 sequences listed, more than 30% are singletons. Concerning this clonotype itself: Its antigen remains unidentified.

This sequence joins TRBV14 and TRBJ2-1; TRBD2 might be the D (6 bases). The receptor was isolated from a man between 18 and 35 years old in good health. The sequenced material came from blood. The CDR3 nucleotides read TGTGCCAGCAGCCAAGATCTCTGGGGAGGAGGGTCCAATGAGCAGTTCTTC. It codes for CASSQDLWGGGSNEQFF.